The entry below gives a single TCR beta chain sequence along with its context. In the authors' methods: By means of reference gene primer amplification, nucleated cell counts were estimated. Method: immunoSEQ multiplex PCR; TCRdb's copy keeps in-frame clones and lacks some. For V, J and clone size, that table is used; D and trimming come from the DNA. This sample has more than 150,000 clones; roughly 87% occur once, and the top ten carry about 11%. The germline gives CDR1 SGHNT, CDR2 YYREEE (reference sequence). The CDR3 has 17 residues. With 4 bases clipped from V and 7 bases from J, the junction kept 18 bases outside the gene matches. The data derive from a study of blood T cell repertoires in COVID-19.

The clonotype originates from a man in his fifties who had recovered from COVID-19. Input material: PBMCs or T cells enriched from blood (not recorded which). J is TRBJ1-2 and V is TRBV5-4; TRBD1 matches 8 bases. In DNA, the CDR3 is TGTGCCAGCAGCACCTATGACAGGGGTCCTTTCATTGGTGGCTACACCTTC. Protein sequence: CASSTYDRGPFIGGYTF.